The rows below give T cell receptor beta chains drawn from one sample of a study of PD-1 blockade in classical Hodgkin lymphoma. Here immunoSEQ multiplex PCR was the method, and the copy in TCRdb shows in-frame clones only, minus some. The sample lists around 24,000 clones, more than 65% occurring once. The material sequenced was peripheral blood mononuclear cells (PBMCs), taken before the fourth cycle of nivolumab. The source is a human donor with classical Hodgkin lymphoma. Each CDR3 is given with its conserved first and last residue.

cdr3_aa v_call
CASSEAPATGLVGPLHF TRBV6-1
CASSPPGLAGGTGELFF TRBV11-2
CASSKGDPLGRSNQPQHF TRBV21-1
CATSRDRGRGYTF TRBV15
CSGVRGNEQFF TRBV29-1
CASSPGQFQNTEAFF TRBV13
CASSGIFYLGGQNSPHGQPQHF TRBV5-1
CASSSILEQFF TRBV11-3
CASSSSGVSGYTF TRBV11-3
CASRSQNTGELFF TRBV11-3
CAWRSRIAKTSEAFF TRBV30
CASSLGPTGAGEQFF TRBV11-2
CASSQGAGAAHEQYF TRBV27
CASSLIAGSGDTEAFF TRBV5-5
CSVEDPRSDNPYEQYF TRBV29-1
CASSPSPGENTEAFF TRBV28
CASSLEGTGTYNEQFF TRBV7-2
CASSPQETQYF TRBV2
CASSSRSSYEQYF TRBV5-4
CASRTGDYTDTQYF TRBV19
CASSLAPQYTQYF TRBV11-2
CASSRRMISAVETQYF TRBV19
CASSLGGGRQSQAFF TRBV11-2
CASSPGAGLSLNEQYF TRBV27
CASSLGPNPPGYEQFF TRBV7-2
CASSYLQGSGANVLTF TRBV6-5